The clone carrying this T cell receptor beta chain appeared many times. This entry comes from a study of T cells in Graves' hyperthyroidism and ophthalmopathy. The source material, RNA transcripts, was used to amplify TCR beta CDR3 regions. HTBI primers were employed in a first-round RT-PCR of the TCR CDR3. TCRdb re-analysed the multiplex PCR reads in MiXCR, keeping a single row per CDR3 protein. Of a few hundred thousand distinct CDR3 sequences listed, more than 12% are singletons. The sample taken for sequencing was blood. This sequence originates from a woman aged 25 to 39 with Graves' ophthalmopathy.

The CDR3 loop reads CSAYRLAQTGELFF. The CDR3 DNA sequence: TGCAGTGCTTACCGACTAGCTCAGACCGGGGAGCTGTTTTTT. The V call is TRBV20-1, the J call TRBJ2-2; 7 bases agree with TRBD2. CDR1 and CDR2 from the germline V gene are DFQATT and SNEGSKA (reference sequence). Trimming cost V 5 bases and J 5 bases; bases outside gene matches: 8. The CDR3 extends over 14 amino acids.